The table lists the clone carrying this TCR beta chain with a few counts. What it binds is unknown. These data belong to a study of T cell repertoires in cytomegalovirus infection. Study-wide findings and caveats: Ex vivo, HLA-C-restricted CMV-specific TCR beta clonotypes prevailed over the rest of the response.

In TCRdb, the reads were re-called with MiXCR into one record per CDR3 protein. The repertoire holds around 340,000 distinct CDR3 sequences, with almost 30% as singletons. The junction had 7 bases not matched to a gene; V was cut back by 7 bases and J by 9 bases. The CDR3 consists of 13 residues. In germline, CDR1 is MNHEY, CDR2 SMNVEV (reference sequence). The V and J genes are TRBV27 and TRBJ2-1, with 9 nucleotides matching TRBD2. Material: cultured PBMCs, obtained from culture after CMV antigen stimulation. The TCR comes from a human donor in good health (CMV status not recorded). Some clones in this sample may be carry-over from other donors' samples. This chain's CDR3 is CASILSGGSEQFF. CDR3 sequence (DNA): TGTGCCAGCATCCTCAGCGGGGGGAGTGAGCAGTTCTTC.